The rows below give T cell receptor beta chains drawn from one sample of a study of T-cell reconstitution after alpha-beta-depleted transplantation in children. Each CDR3 protein is one row after TCRdb ran MiXCR on the PCR reads. The table lists some 310,000 distinct CDR3 sequences, approximately 20% of them singletons. The sequences come from PBMCs, mostly from graft donor cells, collected 180 days after TCRalphabeta/CD19-depleted stem cell transplant. All receptors derive from a male patient under 18 who had a stem cell transplant for acute lymphoblastic leukemia, so the T cells may come from the graft donor. Both conserved end residues are part of each CDR3. The order of the fields is V gene, J gene, D gene, clone size, CDR3 DNA, CDR3 protein. The D gene is left open where the match is weak. Not all rows give a size; the values are once, few, many and, for expanded clones, a class.

TRBV7-2	TRBJ2-7	TRBD2	NA	TGTGCCAGCAGCTTACTAGCGGGAGATGACTACGAGCAGTACTTC	CASSLLAGDDYEQYF
TRBV7-2	TRBJ1-6	NA	few	TGTGCCAGCAGCTTAGGCGGCATTTATTCACCCCTCCACTTT	CASSLGGIYSPLHF
TRBV7-9	TRBJ2-5	TRBD2	NA	TGTGCCAGCAGCTTATTAGGACTAGCGAACCAAGAGACCCAGTACTTC	CASSLLGLANQETQYF
TRBV20-1	TRBJ2-1	NA	few	TGCAGTGCTAGGGCAACCGGGGGGACAGTCTACAATGAGCAGTTCTTC	CSARATGGTVYNEQFF
TRBV20-1	TRBJ1-1	TRBD1	few	TGCAGTGCTAGAGATGGCAGGACAGGGGGATCCAACACTGAAGCTTTCTTT	CSARDGRTGGSNTEAFF
TRBV5-6	TRBJ2-1	NA	NA	TGTGCCAGCAGCTTGGGATGGGGGGAGAACTCCTACAATGAGCAGTTCTTC	CASSLGWGENSYNEQFF
TRBV5-1	TRBJ2-7	NA	few	TGCGCCAGCAGCTTGGATGCACTCCGTTACGAGCAGTACTTC	CASSLDALRYEQYF
TRBV20-1	TRBJ1-3	NA	NA	TGCAGTGCTAGAGATTTTGGACAGCGGCCTGGAAACACCATATATTTT	CSARDFGQRPGNTIYF
TRBV18	TRBJ2-7	NA	few	TGTGCCAGCTCACCCGCCACCAACTCCTACGAGCAGTACTTC	CASSPATNSYEQYF
TRBV19	TRBJ2-1	NA	once	TGTGCCAGTAGTATAAATCCCGGGAGCTCCTACAATGAGCAGTTCTTC	CASSINPGSSYNEQFF
TRBV7-9	TRBJ2-7	TRBD1	many	TGTGCCAGCAGCTTCCAGGGGGCGAGCCCCACATACGAGCAGTACTTC	CASSFQGASPTYEQYF
TRBV12-3/TRBV12-4	TRBJ2-3	NA	few	TGTGCCAGCAGTTTACAGCGTGGCACAGATACGCAGTATTTT	CASSLQRGTDTQYF
TRBV7-9	TRBJ2-5	NA	few	TGTGCCAGCAGCTTCCAGGTGCCAGAGACCCAGTACTTC	CASSFQVPETQYF
TRBV29-1	TRBJ2-7	TRBD1	few	TGCAGCGTTGAGGTACCGGACAGGGCCTACGAGCAGTACTTC	CSVEVPDRAYEQYF
TRBV5-1	TRBJ1-5	TRBD1	NA	TGCGCCAGCAGCTTGACAGGGGGCGGTGGGAATCAGCCCCAGCATTTT	CASSLTGGGGNQPQHF
TRBV18	TRBJ2-1	TRBD2	NA	TGTGCCAGCTCACCAGAAAACAAGAGACTAGCGGGAGTATCCTACAATGAGCAGTTCTTC	CASSPENKRLAGVSYNEQFF
TRBV10-1	TRBJ2-3	NA	NA	TGCGCCAGCAGGAGCTCCTTCACAGATACGCAGTATTTT	CASRSSFTDTQYF
TRBV5-6	TRBJ2-5	NA	NA	TGTGCCAGCAGCTTGGTGGACACGGGAGAGACCCAGTACTTC	CASSLVDTGETQYF
TRBV12-3/TRBV12-4	TRBJ2-1	TRBD2	few	TGTGCCAGCAGTTCTCCGGGACTAGCGGGAGGGAGAAGCTCCTACAATGAGCAGTTCTTC	CASSSPGLAGGRSSYNEQFF
TRBV5-1	TRBJ1-6	NA	NA	TGCGCCAGCAGCTTGGACCGACAGTATAATTCACCCATCCACTTT	CASSLDRQYNSPIHF
TRBV12-3/TRBV12-4	TRBJ2-5	NA	few	TGTGCCAGCAGTTCCCTGGGCCGGGGGGCGAAAGAGACCCAGTACTTC	CASSSLGRGAKETQYF
TRBV7-2	TRBJ1-2	NA	NA	TGTGCCAGCAGCTTAGTAGGGACATCAAACTATGGCTACACCTTC	CASSLVGTSNYGYTF
TRBV4-1	TRBJ2-7	NA	once	TGCGCCAGCAGCCAAGCCCGTTTAGCGCGAAGCTCCTACGAGCAGTACTTC	CASSQARLARSSYEQYF
TRBV7-9	TRBJ2-7	NA	few	TGTGCCAGCGGCCTACTGGGGTACGAGCAGTACTTC	CASGLLGYEQYF
TRBV18	TRBJ1-5	NA	once	TGTGCCAGCTCACCAGTGAACAGGGAGAATCAGCCCCAGCATTTT	CASSPVNRENQPQHF
TRBV19	TRBJ2-7	NA	few	TGTGCCAGTAGTATTGGTCGCGCCTACGAGCAGTACTTC	CASSIGRAYEQYF
TRBV12-3/TRBV12-4	TRBJ1-2	NA	few	TGTGCCACCACTCCAGGGAGAGACTATGGCTACACCTTC	CATTPGRDYGYTF
TRBV11-2	TRBJ2-3	TRBD2	NA	TGTGCCAGCAGCTTAGGTAGCGGGAGACGGAGAGATACGCAGTATTTT	CASSLGSGRRRDTQYF
TRBV12-3/TRBV12-4	TRBJ1-1	NA	few	TGTGCCAGCAGTTTGGGAACCGGAAGGCGCCGTGAAGCTTTCTTT	CASSLGTGRRREAFF
TRBV4-1	TRBJ1-1	NA	few	TGCGCCAGCAGCCAATCAGGACAAAGGAACACTGAAGCTTTCTTT	CASSQSGQRNTEAFF
TRBV5-1	TRBJ2-5	NA	NA	TGCGCCAGCAGCTACTATGGCTTGGGGCGCCAAGAGACCCAGTACTTC	CASSYYGLGRQETQYF
TRBV5-1	TRBJ2-7	NA	many	TGCGCCAGCAGCTCAACCAGGGACACCTCCTACGAGCAGTACTTC	CASSSTRDTSYEQYF
TRBV6-1	TRBJ1-2	NA	NA	TGTGCCAGCAGTGCAAGAGGTAGTGGGGTGCGCTATGGCTACACCTTC	CASSARGSGVRYGYTF
TRBV5-1	TRBJ2-3	TRBD2	NA	TGCGCCAGCAGCCCCGGGAGGGGTACTAGCGGGAGGCGAGATACGCAGTATTTT	CASSPGRGTSGRRDTQYF
TRBV11-1	TRBJ2-7	TRBD1	once	TGTGCCAGCAGCCTCCTACCGGGACAGGGGGTGCACGAGCAGTACTTC	CASSLLPGQGVHEQYF
TRBV3-1	TRBJ1-2	NA	few	TGTGCCAGCAGCCCGCCAAAGCCCTATGGCTACACCTTC	CASSPPKPYGYTF
TRBV9	TRBJ2-7	NA	few	TGTGCCAGCAGCCCCGCGTGGTGGGCGTACCACGAGCAGTACTTC	CASSPAWWAYHEQYF
TRBV29-1	TRBJ2-1	TRBD2	NA	TGCAGCGTTGATGGGACTAATAATTACTACGGTGAGCAGTTCTTC	CSVDGTNNYYGEQFF
TRBV3-1	TRBJ2-7	TRBD2	NA	TGTGCCAGCAGCCATAGCGGGAGTGCCTACGAGCAGTACTTC	CASSHSGSAYEQYF
TRBV5-1	TRBJ2-7	TRBD2	few	TGCGCCAGCAGTTTAACTAGCGGGACTGGCGAGCAGTACTTC	CASSLTSGTGEQYF
TRBV18	TRBJ2-3	NA	NA	TGTGCCAGCTCACGCTATACTAGCACAGATACGCAGTATTTT	CASSRYTSTDTQYF